This paragraph covers one TCR beta chain sequence. The sample comes from a study of T cell responses to AZD1222 COVID-19 vaccine. The CDR3 contains 16 residues. The germline CDR1 and CDR2 sequences are MNHNS and SASEGT. The junction had 9 bases not matched to a gene; V was cut back by 3 bases and J by 9 bases. The data were produced by immunoSEQ multiplex PCR, yet TCRdb's version contains in-frame clones alone and is incomplete. The repertoire consists of some 120,000 clones, with over 75% occurring once and the leading ten covering under 9.5%. This receptor was obtained from an adult in good health. Sequences were derived from peripheral blood, sampled on day 0 of AZD1222 vaccination. V gene TRBV6-1 combines with J gene TRBJ2-1; 12 bases map to TRBD2. In DNA form, the CDR3 reads TGTGCCAGCAGTGAGACTAGCGGGGGACTCCTAGGTGAGCAGTTCTTC. This gives the protein CASSETSGGLLGEQFF.